Listed below are T cell receptor beta chains from one sample, sequenced in a study of response to subunit inactivated influenza vaccine. Each CDR3 protein is one row after TCRdb ran MiXCR on the RT-PCR reads. The data hold roughly 630,000 distinct CDR3 sequences, with approximately 15% observed a single time. Sequences were derived from PBMCs from blood, sampled less than 15 days before vaccination. The receptor source for this set is a man in his fifties or sixties who received an inactivated influenza vaccine. Each CDR3 is given with its conserved first and last residue. D genes are given only for firm matches. Clone size is shown for a subset of rows, as once, few, many or a class of expanded clone.

V gene: TRBV12-3/TRBV12-4
J gene: TRBJ2-7
D gene: TRBD1
clone size: NA
CDR3 DNA: TGTGCCAGCAGTACGGACAGGTACGAGCAGTACTTC
CDR3 protein: CASSTDRYEQYF

V gene: TRBV29-1
J gene: TRBJ1-2
D gene: NA
clone size: NA
CDR3 DNA: TGCAGCGTTGATCAAGGGGAAAACTATGGCTACACCTTC
CDR3 protein: CSVDQGENYGYTF

V gene: TRBV3-1
J gene: TRBJ1-2
D gene: NA
clone size: many
CDR3 DNA: TGTGCCAGCAGCCAACCCGGCAGGGGCCATGCCTATGGCTACACCTTC
CDR3 protein: CASSQPGRGHAYGYTF

V gene: TRBV28
J gene: TRBJ1-1
D gene: NA
clone size: few
CDR3 DNA: TGTGCCAGCAGTTTTAAGGCGGAAGCTTTCTTT
CDR3 protein: CASSFKAEAFF

V gene: TRBV5-4
J gene: TRBJ2-3
D gene: NA
clone size: few
CDR3 DNA: TGTGCCAGCAGCTCTTACGGGGCAGGTGCTTGGACAGATACGCAGTATTTT
CDR3 protein: CASSSYGAGAWTDTQYF

V gene: TRBV6-5
J gene: TRBJ2-5
D gene: TRBD2
clone size: few
CDR3 DNA: TGTGCCAGCAGTTACTCGATATCAAGCGGGAGGGCCGGGGGGAAGACCCAGTACTTC
CDR3 protein: CASSYSISSGRAGGKTQYF

V gene: TRBV4-1
J gene: TRBJ2-7
D gene: TRBD1
clone size: many
CDR3 DNA: TGCGCCAGCAGCCCTAGGGACAGTGCGAACTACGAGCAGTACTTC
CDR3 protein: CASSPRDSANYEQYF

V gene: TRBV3-1
J gene: TRBJ2-5
D gene: TRBD1
clone size: NA
CDR3 DNA: TGTGCCAGCAGCCGATCGGACAGGGGGCGCGAGACCCAGTACTTC
CDR3 protein: CASSRSDRGRETQYF

V gene: TRBV3-1
J gene: TRBJ2-3
D gene: NA
clone size: few
CDR3 DNA: TGTGCCAGCAGCCAAGTTCCGTTTGGAGATACGCAGTATTTT
CDR3 protein: CASSQVPFGDTQYF

V gene: TRBV11-2
J gene: TRBJ2-1
D gene: TRBD2
clone size: few
CDR3 DNA: TGTGCCAGCAGCCCTATCGGGGGGGCCTACAATGAGCAGTTCTTC
CDR3 protein: CASSPIGGAYNEQFF

V gene: TRBV29-1
J gene: TRBJ2-3
D gene: TRBD2
clone size: few
CDR3 DNA: TGCAGCGTTAGCGGGGAAACGACCGATACGCAGTATTTT
CDR3 protein: CSVSGETTDTQYF

V gene: TRBV7-6
J gene: TRBJ1-3
D gene: NA
clone size: few
CDR3 DNA: TGTGCCAGCAGCTTAGAGCCAAGCTCTGGAAACACCATATATTTT
CDR3 protein: CASSLEPSSGNTIYF

V gene: TRBV27
J gene: TRBJ1-5
D gene: NA
clone size: few
CDR3 DNA: TGTGCCAGCAGTTTAACTGTGGGCCGCGGCAATCAGCCCCAGCATTTT
CDR3 protein: CASSLTVGRGNQPQHF

V gene: TRBV20-1
J gene: TRBJ1-2
D gene: NA
clone size: few
CDR3 DNA: TGCAGTGCTATGGCTACTTCCTTTAACTATGGCTACACCTTC
CDR3 protein: CSAMATSFNYGYTF

V gene: TRBV25-1
J gene: TRBJ2-5
D gene: NA
clone size: NA
CDR3 DNA: TGTGCCAGCAGTGAAATAGGGTTTATTGGGGAGACCCAGTACTTC
CDR3 protein: CASSEIGFIGETQYF

V gene: TRBV5-1
J gene: TRBJ2-7
D gene: NA
clone size: many
CDR3 DNA: TGCGCCAGCAGCTTGGACAGGAGCTCCTACGAGCAGTACTTC
CDR3 protein: CASSLDRSSYEQYF

V gene: TRBV15
J gene: TRBJ1-1
D gene: NA
clone size: few
CDR3 DNA: TGTGCCACCAGCAGCAGGACTACGACTGAAGCTTTCTTT
CDR3 protein: CATSSRTTTEAFF